This T cell receptor (beta chain) was identified during a study of blood T cell repertoires in COVID-19. Across the whole study: The study drew acute and convalescent COVID-19 samples from the United States, Italy and Spain. PBMCs, B-cell-depleted T cells, or T cells were the source of the cDNA or gDNA that made up the material.

The germline gives CDR1 KGHSH, CDR2 LQKENI. The CDR3 runs 13 residues. The germline V and J ends were trimmed by 1 base and 8 bases, with 6 bases remaining between them. Data came from immunoSEQ multiplex PCR; TCRdb stores just in-frame clones and leaves some out. Of 200,000 to 250,000 clones listed, 86% are singletons. The TCR originated in a woman in her forties with acute COVID-19. Sequenced material: PBMCs or T cells enriched from blood (not recorded which). The chain has TRBV18 and TRBJ1-6, with D unclear. The CDR3 loop reads CASSPLSDSPLHF. DNA for the CDR3: TGTGCCAGCTCACCACTGTCGGATTCACCCCTCCACTTT.